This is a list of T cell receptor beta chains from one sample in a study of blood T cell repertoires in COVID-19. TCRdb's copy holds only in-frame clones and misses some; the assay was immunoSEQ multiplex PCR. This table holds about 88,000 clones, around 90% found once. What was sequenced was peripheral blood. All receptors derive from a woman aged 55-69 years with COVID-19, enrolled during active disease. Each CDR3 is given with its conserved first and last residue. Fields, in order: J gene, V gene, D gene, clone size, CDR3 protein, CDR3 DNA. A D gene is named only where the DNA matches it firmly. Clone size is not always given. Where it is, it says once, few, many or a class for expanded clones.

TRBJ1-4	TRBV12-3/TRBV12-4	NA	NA	CASSGATNEKLFF	TGTGCCAGCAGCGGAGCAACTAATGAAAAACTGTTTTTT
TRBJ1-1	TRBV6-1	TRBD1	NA	CASRDRGDVGTEAFF	TGTGCCTCACGGGACAGGGGGGACGTTGGCACTGAAGCTTTCTTT
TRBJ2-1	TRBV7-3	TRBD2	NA	CASSSRTSRYNEQFF	TGTGCCAGCAGCAGCCGGACTAGCAGGTACAATGAGCAGTTCTTC
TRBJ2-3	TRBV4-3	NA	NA	CASSQGGEDTQYF	TGCGCCAGCAGCCAAGGGGGGGAAGATACGCAGTATTTT
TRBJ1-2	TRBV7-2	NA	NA	CASSSPGGNYGYTF	TGTGCCAGCAGCTCCCCGGGAGGAAACTATGGCTACACCTTC
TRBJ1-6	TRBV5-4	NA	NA	CASSRLGQQTFYNSPLHF	TGTGCCAGCAGCCGCCTTGGACAGCAAACATTCTATAATTCACCCCTCCACTTT
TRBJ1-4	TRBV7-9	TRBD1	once	CASRSDRGNEKLFF	TGTGCCAGCAGGTCGGACAGGGGGAATGAAAAACTGTTTTTT
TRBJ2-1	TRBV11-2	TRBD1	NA	CASSLGQGVYNEQFF	TGTGCCAGCAGCTTAGGGCAGGGGGTCTACAATGAGCAGTTCTTC
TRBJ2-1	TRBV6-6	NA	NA	CASSRTDNNEQFF	TGTGCCAGCAGCCGGACAGATAACAATGAGCAGTTCTTC
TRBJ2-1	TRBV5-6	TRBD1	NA	CASSRGTGGLYNEQFF	TGTGCCAGCAGCCGCGGGACAGGGGGACTATACAATGAGCAGTTCTTC
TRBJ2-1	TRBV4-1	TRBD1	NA	CASSWLNRGPSNEQFF	TGCGCCAGCAGCTGGCTTAACAGGGGGCCGAGCAATGAGCAGTTCTTC
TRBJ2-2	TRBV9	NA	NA	CASSVGVAGNTGELFF	TGTGCCAGCAGCGTAGGCGTTGCCGGGAACACCGGGGAGCTGTTTTTT
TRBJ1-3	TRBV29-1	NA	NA	CSVETGNTIYF	TGCAGCGTTGAAACAGGGAACACCATATATTTT
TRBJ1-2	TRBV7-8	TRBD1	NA	CASSLVAGGIYGYTF	TGTGCCAGCAGCTTAGTAGCAGGGGGCATCTATGGCTACACCTTC
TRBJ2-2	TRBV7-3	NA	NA	CASSSDRTTGELFF	TGTGCCAGCAGTTCAGACAGGACGACCGGGGAGCTGTTTTTT
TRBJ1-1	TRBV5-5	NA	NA	CASSTTGNTEAFF	TGTGCCAGCAGCACGACAGGGAACACTGAAGCTTTCTTT
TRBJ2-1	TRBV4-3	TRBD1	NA	CASSQEDRRYNEQFF	TGCGCCAGCAGCCAGGAGGACAGGAGATACAATGAGCAGTTCTTC
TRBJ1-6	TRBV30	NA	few	CAWDRSSYNSPLHF	TGTGCCTGGGACAGAAGCTCCTATAATTCACCCCTCCACTTT
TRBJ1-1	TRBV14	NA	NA	CASSQNTLNTEAFF	TGTGCCAGCAGCCAAAACACACTGAACACTGAAGCTTTCTTT
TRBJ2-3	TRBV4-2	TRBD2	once	CASSPRGGRDTQYF	TGTGCCAGCAGCCCTCGGGGGGGCCGGGATACGCAGTATTTT
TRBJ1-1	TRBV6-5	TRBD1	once	CASSRPGQGNTEAFF	TGTGCCAGCAGTAGACCGGGACAGGGGAACACTGAAGCTTTCTTT
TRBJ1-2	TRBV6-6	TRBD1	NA	CASTYPGQGNYGYTF	TGTGCCAGCACCTATCCGGGACAGGGAAACTATGGCTACACCTTC
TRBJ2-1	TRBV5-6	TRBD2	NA	CASSGPSGGYYEQFF	TGTGCCAGCAGCGGCCCTAGCGGGGGGTATTATGAGCAGTTCTTC
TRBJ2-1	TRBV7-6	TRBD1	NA	CASSSTGNLHNEQFF	TGTGCCAGCAGCTCGACAGGGAACTTACACAATGAGCAGTTCTTC
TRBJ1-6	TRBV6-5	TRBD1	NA	CASRRPGQTNSPLHF	TGTGCCAGCAGAAGGCCGGGACAGACAAATTCACCCCTCCACTTT
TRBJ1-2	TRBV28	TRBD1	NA	CASTGRDRDGYTF	TGTGCCAGCACGGGCCGGGACAGGGATGGCTACACCTTC
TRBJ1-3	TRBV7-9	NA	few	CASSFLARPEDF	TGTGCCAGCAGCTTCCTTGCTCGCCCAGAGGATTTT
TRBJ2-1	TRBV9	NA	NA	CASSVQGHEQFF	TGTGCCAGCAGCGTACAGGGTCATGAGCAGTTCTTC
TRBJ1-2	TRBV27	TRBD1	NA	CASSLYGTAYGYTF	TGTGCCAGCAGTTTATACGGGACAGCGTATGGCTACACCTTC
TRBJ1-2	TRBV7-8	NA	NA	CASSLSGGWNYGYTF	TGTGCCAGCAGCTTAAGCGGGGGGTGGAACTATGGCTACACCTTC
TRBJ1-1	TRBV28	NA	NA	CVSTTSRGDRGSEAFF	TGTGTCTCTACTACGTCTCGCGGGGACCGTGGCTCTGAAGCTTTCTTT